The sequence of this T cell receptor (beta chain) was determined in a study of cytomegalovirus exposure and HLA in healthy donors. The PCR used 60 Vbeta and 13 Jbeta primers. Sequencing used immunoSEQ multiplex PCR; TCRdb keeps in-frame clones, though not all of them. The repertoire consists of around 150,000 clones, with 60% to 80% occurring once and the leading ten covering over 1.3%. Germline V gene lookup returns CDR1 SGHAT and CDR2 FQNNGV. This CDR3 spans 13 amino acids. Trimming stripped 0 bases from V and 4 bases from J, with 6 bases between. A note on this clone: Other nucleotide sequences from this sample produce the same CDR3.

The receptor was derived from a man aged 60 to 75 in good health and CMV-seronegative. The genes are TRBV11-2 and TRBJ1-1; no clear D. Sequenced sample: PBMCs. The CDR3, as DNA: TGTGCCAGCAGCTTAGAGCGGGGCACTGAAGCTTTCTTT. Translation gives CASSLERGTEAFF.